The source of this TCR beta chain is a study of technical replicates of blood from four donors. Measured with immunoSEQ multiplex PCR; TCRdb has only the in-frame clones, and not every one. The data contain 65,000 to 95,000 clones, over 90% of them singletons. The trim removed 5 bases at V and 5 bases at J, leaving 4 bases unmatched. The CDR3 totals 14 residues. The germline V gene encodes CDR1 SGHTA and CDR2 FQGNSA. Sequencing used T cells isolated from PBMCs. The chain carries TRBV7-2 and TRBJ2-1; 9 bases agree with TRBD1. The sequence was obtained from a human donor in good health. This CDR3 reads CASSTWTGDNEQFF. CDR3 DNA sequence: TGTGCCAGCAGCACCTGGACAGGGGACAATGAGCAGTTCTTC.